The rows below give T cell receptor beta chains drawn from one sample of a study of PD-L1 blockade in urothelial cancer. The assay was immunoSEQ multiplex PCR, and TCRdb's table has in-frame clones only and misses some. The sample records under 20,000 clones, approximately 90% being singletons. Sequences were derived from PBMCs, sampled around atezolizumab (anti-PD-L1) treatment. These receptors originate from a man between 70 and 80 years old with urothelial cancer. Both conserved end residues are part of each CDR3. The D gene is left open where the match is weak. Only part of the rows carry a size: once, few, many, or a class if the clone is expanded.

NA,TRBJ2-2,TRBD2,TRBV19,TGTGCCAGTAGAACCTCTAGCGGATCCACCGGGGAGCTGTTTTTT,CASRTSSGSTGELFF
NA,TRBJ2-1,NA,TRBV18,TGTGCCAGCTCAGGGAGTGTCAATGAGCAGTTCTTC,CASSGSVNEQFF
NA,TRBJ2-3,NA,TRBV10-2,TGCGCCAGCAGTGAGCAGGCTCTTTTTCTATACACAGATACGCAGTATTTT,CASSEQALFLYTDTQYF
NA,TRBJ1-4,NA,TRBV7-2,TGTGCCAGCAGCTTAGCGGGGCTGAATGAAAAACTGTTTTTT,CASSLAGLNEKLFF
NA,TRBJ2-3,TRBD2,TRBV7-9,TGTGCCAGCAGCGGCGGAGGTAGCGGGGATGGGGTCACAGATACGCAGTATTTT,CASSGGGSGDGVTDTQYF
NA,TRBJ1-2,NA,TRBV4-1,TGCGCCAGCAGCCAACTCGACAGTTCTGGCTACACCTTC,CASSQLDSSGYTF
NA,TRBJ1-2,NA,TRBV9,TGTGCCAGCAGCGTAGCGGTACAGGGCTTCTATGGCTACACCTTC,CASSVAVQGFYGYTF
once,TRBJ1-3,NA,TRBV11-2,TGTGCCAGCAGCTTCGATGCCGGTTCTGGAAACACCATATATTTT,CASSFDAGSGNTIYF
NA,TRBJ1-1,TRBD1,TRBV27,TGTGCCAGCAGGTCGGGACAGGGAGGAACTGAAGCTTTCTTT,CASRSGQGGTEAFF
NA,TRBJ2-7,NA,TRBV2,TGTGCCAGCAGCGAAGGGGCACACTACGAGCAGTACTTC,CASSEGAHYEQYF
NA,TRBJ1-5,NA,TRBV10-3,TGTGCCATCGAGGGTAACAGAGGTCAGCCCCAGCATTTT,CAIEGNRGQPQHF
NA,TRBJ2-5,NA,TRBV7-9,TGTGCCAGCAGCTTATCGGGGTCGGAGACCCAGTACTTC,CASSLSGSETQYF
once,TRBJ1-2,NA,TRBV10-1,TGCGCCAGCAGTGAATCCGGGGCGGGGGGCTACACCTTC,CASSESGAGGYTF
NA,TRBJ1-2,NA,TRBV6-4,TGTGCCAGCAGGTGGCTAGAGACTAACTATGGCTACACCTTC,CASRWLETNYGYTF
NA,TRBJ2-2,NA,TRBV15,TGTGCCACCAGCAGCGAACCAGGATCAGGGGAGCTGTTTTTT,CATSSEPGSGELFF
few,TRBJ1-1,NA,TRBV7-9,TGTGCCAGCAGCTTGAGTACTGAAGCTTTCTTT,CASSLSTEAFF
NA,TRBJ2-3,TRBD2,TRBV7-2,TGTGCCAGCAGCGCCCGGGGGGGCGGCACAGATACGCAGTATTTT,CASSARGGGTDTQYF
NA,TRBJ1-2,TRBD1,TRBV30,TGTGCCTGGAGCCGGGACAGGCCGTATGGCTACACCTTC,CAWSRDRPYGYTF
NA,TRBJ2-3,NA,TRBV6-6,TGTGCCAGCAGTTACCGGGATACGCAGTATTTT,CASSYRDTQYF
NA,TRBJ2-3,NA,TRBV7-8,TGTGCCAGCAGCTTAGCGCGAGGAGATACGCAGTATTTT,CASSLARGDTQYF
NA,TRBJ2-7,NA,TRBV18,TGTGCCAGCTCACGCCAGGAAGGTATCGAGCAGTACTTC,CASSRQEGIEQYF
medium-sized,TRBJ2-3,NA,TRBV4-1,TGCGCCAGCAGCCAACTAAGGGGCACTAGCACAGATACGCAGTATTTT,CASSQLRGTSTDTQYF
NA,TRBJ1-5,TRBD1,TRBV6-1,TGTGCCACCGCACAGGGGGCAAATCAGCCCCAGCATTTT,CATAQGANQPQHF
NA,TRBJ1-1,NA,TRBV5-4,TGTGCCAGCAGCTCGTGGGGGAGGACTGAAGCTTTCTTT,CASSSWGRTEAFF
NA,TRBJ2-1,NA,TRBV27,TGTGCCAGCAGCGTTCTCGGCAGGGTGATATCCTACAATGAGCAGTTCTTC,CASSVLGRVISYNEQFF
NA,TRBJ2-2,NA,TRBV9,TGTGCCAGCAGGTCCGGGGTAGGGAACACCGGGGAGCTGTTTTTT,CASRSGVGNTGELFF
NA,TRBJ2-7,TRBD1,TRBV29-1,TGCAGCGTTGGGGGACAGGGCCGTTACGAGCAGTACTTC,CSVGGQGRYEQYF
NA,TRBJ2-5,NA,TRBV7-9,TGTGCCAGCAGCTTGGGAGTCCGGGAGACCCAGTACTTC,CASSLGVRETQYF
NA,TRBJ2-5,TRBD1,TRBV6-1,TGTGCCAGCAGTGCCAACCCTCTACCGACAGGGGACGAGACCCAGTACTTC,CASSANPLPTGDETQYF
NA,TRBJ2-7,TRBD1,TRBV30,TGTGCCTGGAGTCACGGGACAGGGGAAATCTACGAGCAGTACTTC,CAWSHGTGEIYEQYF
NA,TRBJ2-3,TRBD2,TRBV11-2,TGTGCCAGCAGCTTAATGGAAGCGGGGGGAGATACGCAGTATTTT,CASSLMEAGGDTQYF
NA,TRBJ2-7,TRBD2,TRBV27,TGTGCCAGCAGGCTAGCGGGGGGCGACTACGAGCAGTACTTC,CASRLAGGDYEQYF
NA,TRBJ2-7,TRBD1,TRBV19,TGTGCCAGTAGTATAGATCCGGGGACAGGGTACTACGAGCAGTACTTC,CASSIDPGTGYYEQYF
NA,TRBJ2-3,TRBD2,TRBV5-1,TGCGCCAGCAGCTTGGGGACTAGCGGGGGGACCACAGATACGCAGTATTTT,CASSLGTSGGTTDTQYF
NA,TRBJ1-1,TRBD1,TRBV28,TGTGCCAGCAGTTTAGGCAGGGGGCCTGAAGCTTTCTTT,CASSLGRGPEAFF
NA,TRBJ2-1,NA,TRBV27,TGTGCCAGCAGTTTCCAGGGTGATGAGCAGTTCTTC,CASSFQGDEQFF
NA,TRBJ1-4,NA,TRBV7-2,TGTGCCAGCAGCCGTGGGCCCGTCAATGAAAAACTGTTTTTT,CASSRGPVNEKLFF
NA,TRBJ2-7,NA,TRBV5-1,TGCGCCAGCAGCTTGGCCTACTCGGGGAGTGCGGTCTACAACGAGCAATACTTC,CASSLAYSGSAVYNEQYF
few,TRBJ1-3,NA,TRBV4-1,TGCGCCAGCAGCCTCCTAGGCAGCTCTGGAAACACCATATATTTT,CASSLLGSSGNTIYF
NA,TRBJ1-1,NA,TRBV6-5,TGTGCCAGCAGTTATGGGCAGGGAAACACTGAAGCTTTCTTT,CASSYGQGNTEAFF
NA,TRBJ1-2,NA,TRBV6-1,TGTGCCAGCATCCTAACAGCCCGGATCCGGGGCTACACCTTC,CASILTARIRGYTF
NA,TRBJ1-1,NA,TRBV28,TGTGCCAGCAGTTTAACGCAGGGGAGCACTGAAGCTTTCTTT,CASSLTQGSTEAFF
NA,TRBJ2-3,TRBD1,TRBV18,TGTGCCAGCTCACCACGGACAGGGCACTCAGATACGCAGTATTTT,CASSPRTGHSDTQYF